The 30 T cell receptor beta chains listed next were all sequenced from one sample in a study of cytomegalovirus exposure and HLA in healthy donors. Both 60 Vbeta primers and 13 Jbeta primers went into the PCR. TCRdb's table, derived via immunoSEQ multiplex PCR, lists solely in-frame clones and lacks some. The sample holds about 88,000 clones, around 90% seen once. Sequenced material: PBMCs. The receptors originated from a man between 18 and 35 years old in good health and CMV-seronegative.

The chain links TRBV9 to TRBJ1-3, with 11 bases fitting TRBD1. The ends lost 3 bases at V and 2 bases at J; junction bases unmatched: 7. The CDR3 covers 17 residues. Germline V gene sequence: CDR1 SGDLS, CDR2 YYNGEE. The CDR3 coding sequence is TGTGCCAGCAGCGAGGGGGACAGGGGGTGGGCTGGAAACACCATATATTTT. Residues: CASSEGDRGWAGNTIYF.

The chain combines TRBV6-5 with TRBJ1-1; D is ambiguous. Germline CDR1 is MNHEY and CDR2 is SVGAGI. Deletions cut 6 bases from V and 7 bases from J, with 15 bases between. This CDR3 has 13 residues. The CDR3 region has the DNA TGTGCCAGCAGCCAACTTATGACAAGTGAAGCTTTCTTT. It translates to CASSQLMTSEAFF.

For this clone: The junction and the germline gene differ at one end; a read error may be behind it. This chain joins TRBV7-2 and TRBJ1-1; TRBD1 aligns across 7 bases. Germline values: CDR1 SGHTA, CDR2 FQGNSA. This CDR3 has 16 amino acids. CDR3 sequence: CASSLGGTVLNAEAFF. Written as DNA, the CDR3 is TGTGCCAGCAGCTTAGGGGGGACAGTCTTGAACGCTGAAGCTTTCTTT.

The chain is built from TRBV10-3 and TRBJ1-1; 11 positions agree with TRBD1. The germline V gene has CDR1 ENHRY and CDR2 SYGVKD. The trim removed 5 bases at V and 10 bases at J, leaving 6 bases unmatched. This CDR3 is 13 amino acids long. CDR3 protein: CAISTFGTGGAFF. CDR3 in DNA: TGTGCCATCAGTACGTTCGGGACAGGGGGAGCTTTCTTT.

J is TRBJ2-3 and V is TRBV11-2, with D unresolved. Trimming took off 1 base at V and 10 bases at J, with 15 bases between the two ends. Per germline, CDR1 SGHAT and CDR2 FQNNGV. This CDR3 has 14 residues. The CDR3 loop reads CASSLAQEISPQYF. CDR3 in DNA: TGTGCCAGCAGCTTAGCCCAGGAAATTTCCCCGCAGTATTTT.

This clone was found once. The chain recombines TRBV9 with TRBJ2-1; weak D call: TRBD2 (6 bases). This CDR3 comprises 13 residues. Trimming pared 3 bases from V and 6 bases from J, leaving 10 bases between. Germline-derived CDR1 and CDR2 are SGDLS and YYNGEE. CDR3 coding DNA: TGTGCCAGCAGCGAGGGGACTCTCAATGAGCAGTTCTTC. The encoded protein is CASSEGTLNEQFF.

The chain carries TRBV5-1 and TRBJ1-2; 9 bases match TRBD1. Trimming at V came to 3 bases and at J to 2 bases, leaving 5 bases not matched to a gene. The germline V gene has CDR1 SGHRS and CDR2 YFSETQ. The CDR3 sequence is 15 residues long. The CDR3 nucleotides read TGCGCCAGCAGCTGGGGGGACAGGGAGAACTATGGCTACACCTTC. Amino acid sequence: CASSWGDRENYGYTF.

The chain employs TRBV4-2 and TRBJ2-1, with TRBD2 matching 9 bases. The V segment lost 3 bases and the J segment 1 base; nucleotides outside the gene matches: 4. CDR1 is LGHNA and CDR2 is YNFKEQ in the germline V gene. The CDR3 has 16 residues. The CDR3 nucleotides are TGTGCCAGCAGCCAGGCCGCGGGGGGGTCCTACAATGAGCAGTTCTTC. This gives the protein CASSQAAGGSYNEQFF.

The chain recombines TRBV27 with TRBJ2-4, with D tentatively TRBD2 (6 bases). The CDR3 runs to 14 residues. Germline CDR1 MNHEY, CDR2 SMNVEV (reference sequence). V was cut by 3 bases and J by 2 bases, with 8 bases left in between. As DNA, the CDR3 is TGTGCCAGCAGTTTTAGCGGCCCCAAAAACATTCAGTACTTC. This encodes CASSFSGPKNIQYF.

This rearrangement joins TRBV7-2 to TRBJ2-3, with D possibly TRBD2 on 6 matching bases. V lost 3 bases and J lost 6, with 16 bases in between. Germline CDR1 reads SGHTA; CDR2 reads FQGNSA. The CDR3 length is 15 residues. CDR3 nucleotides: TGTGCCAGCAGCTTGGGGAGGTCTCGGTTGGATACGCAGTATTTT. Its protein is CASSLGRSRLDTQYF.

This chain connects TRBV11-2 to TRBJ2-1; TRBD2 might be the D (7 bases). The V end lost 5 bases, the J end lost 5 bases, and 19 bases lay between the germline ends. The CDR3 has 16 residues. Germline V gene lookup returns CDR1 SGHAT and CDR2 FQNNGV. As DNA, the CDR3 is TGTGCCAGCAGCCCCACGAGGGGGGGCCCTAACAATGAGCAGTTCTTC. This sequence encodes CASSPTRGGPNNEQFF.

This rearrangement joins TRBV18 to TRBJ1-1; the D gene is possibly TRBD1 (5 bases). The V gene lost 1 base and the J gene lost 3 bases, with 15 bases spanning the gap. From germline, CDR1 is KGHSH and CDR2 LQKENI. The CDR3 totals 16 residues. In nucleotides, the CDR3 is TGTGCCAGCTCACCACTTGCACAGTCGGGGGACACTGAAGCTTTCTTT. This sequence encodes CASSPLAQSGDTEAFF.

The genes are TRBV7-2 and TRBJ2-7, with TRBD2 identical over 12 bases. The CDR3 is 17 residues long. Trimming at V came to 0 bases and at J to 5 bases, leaving 8 bases not matched to a gene. CDR1 and CDR2 from the germline V gene are SGHTA and FQGNSA. The CDR3 sequence is CASSLASLAGGPNEQYF. The CDR3 nucleotides are TGTGCCAGCAGCTTAGCCTCCCTAGCGGGAGGGCCCAACGAGCAGTACTTC.

The chain is built from TRBV19 and TRBJ2-5; 12 bases agree with TRBD1. The germline V gene encodes CDR1 LNHDA and CDR2 SQIVND (reference sequence). The J segment lost 4 bases and the V segment lost 6 bases, leaving 6 bases of the junction unmatched. This CDR3 has 15 amino acids. The CDR3 DNA reads TGTGCCAGTAGCCGGGGGACAGGGGGCTCAGAGACCCAGTACTTC. As protein: CASSRGTGGSETQYF.

This clone was seen only a few times. The chain carries TRBV11-3 and TRBJ2-2, with TRBD1 matching 7 bases. This CDR3 is built from 16 residues. V shed 0 bases, J shed 4 bases, and the junction held 5 bases outside the gene matches. Germline V CDR1 and CDR2: SGHNT, YENEEA. CDR3 residues: CASSLDLRGRTGELFF. For the CDR3, the DNA is TGTGCCAGCAGCTTAGATCTGAGGGGGCGCACCGGGGAGCTGTTTTTT.

This clone was seen a handful of times. This chain connects TRBV6-5 to TRBJ2-5; 7 positions agree with TRBD1. Per the germline V gene, CDR1 is MNHEY and CDR2 is SVGAGI. J lost 7 bases, V lost 0 bases, and 11 bases had no gene match. The CDR3 runs 16 residues. The DNA for the CDR3 is TGTGCCAGCAGTTACTCTCGGACAGGCGGACTGGTGACCCAGTACTTC. This encodes CASSYSRTGGLVTQYF.

The chain links TRBV18 to TRBJ1-3; possible D gene TRBD1, 5 bases. This CDR3 contains 16 residues. Germline V lookup: CDR1 KGHSH, CDR2 LQKENI. V shed 5 bases and J shed 0 bases, with 14 bases lying between them. CDR3 bases: TGTGCCAGCTCAGAGGTGATAGACAGCTCTGGAAACACCATATATTTT. This sequence encodes CASSEVIDSSGNTIYF.

This rearrangement joins TRBV7-3 to TRBJ2-7; no clear D. The germline V gene has CDR1 SGHTA and CDR2 FQGTGA. V was trimmed by 1 base and J by 4 bases, leaving 23 bases between them. The CDR3 covers 18 residues. CDR3 in DNA: TGTGCCAGCAGCTTAAGTGGCGGTCTTTACGCGACCAAATACGAGCAGTACTTC. Translating gives CASSLSGGLYATKYEQYF.

The chain recombines TRBV11-3 with TRBJ2-1; no clear D gene. The V end lost 2 bases, the J end lost 9 bases, and 11 bases lay between the germline ends. The CDR3 length is 13 residues. The V gene's germline CDR1 is SGHNT and CDR2 YENEEA. The CDR3 reads CASSLSRNGEQFF. The CDR3 DNA is TGTGCCAGCAGCTTATCCAGGAACGGTGAGCAGTTCTTC.

This chain connects TRBV7-7 to TRBJ2-1; D might be TRBD2 (5 bases). The CDR3 contains 14 residues. Germline V gives CDR1 SSHAT, CDR2 FNYEAQ (reference sequence). CDR3: CASRLRATYNEQFF. CDR3 DNA sequence: TGTGCTAGCCGTTTGAGGGCCACCTACAATGAGCAGTTCTTC.

J is TRBJ2-5 and V is TRBV7-6; TRBD2 matches 7 bases. The junction had 3 bases not matched to a gene; V was cut back by 1 base and J by 4 bases. Germline-derived CDR1 and CDR2 are SGHVS and FNYEAQ. The length of the CDR3 is 14 residues. The CDR3 coding sequence is TGTGCCAGCAGCTTAGTTCCGGGAGGAGAGACCCAGTACTTC. It codes for CASSLVPGGETQYF.

This clone was observed once. The chain couples TRBV11-2 to TRBJ2-7; 7 bases align to TRBD1. This CDR3 comprises 16 residues. J lost 4 bases, V lost 5 bases, and 14 bases had no gene match. In germline, CDR1 is SGHAT, CDR2 FQNNGV. The CDR3 loop reads CASSPVRRQGMYEQYF. In DNA form, the CDR3 reads TGTGCCAGCAGCCCTGTTAGGAGACAGGGTATGTACGAGCAGTACTTC.

The chain is built from TRBV14 and TRBJ2-7; perhaps TRBD1 as D (6 bases). V was pared by 3 bases and J by 4 bases, with 13 bases between. The CDR3 covers 14 residues. Germline V CDR1 and CDR2: SGHDN, FVKESK. CDR3 sequence: CASSQPTGRYEQYF. CDR3 coding DNA: TGTGCCAGCAGCCAGCCGACAGGTAGGTACGAGCAGTACTTC.

The V call is TRBV28, the J call TRBJ1-1; TRBD1 might be the D (5 bases). The CDR3 is made up of 16 amino acids. V was shortened by 2 bases and J by 8 bases, with 21 bases between the two germline ends. Germline CDR1 MDHEN, CDR2 SYDVKM. This CDR3 reads CASSLTSLRAKGEAFF. The CDR3 DNA reads as TGTGCCAGCAGTTTAACCTCTCTACGGGCCAAGGGGGAAGCTTTCTTT.

The rearrangement joins TRBV4-3 to TRBJ1-6; TRBD1 matches at 10 bases. Germline-derived CDR1 and CDR2 are LGHNA and YSLEER. This CDR3 spans 17 amino acids. V was clipped by 4 bases and J by 9 bases; unmatched bases: 12. CDR3 nucleotide sequence: TGCGCCAGCAGCCCGGGGACAGGGGAGCCGAAAAGTTCACCCCTCCACTTT. It yields the protein CASSPGTGEPKSSPLHF.

The rearrangement joins TRBV28 to TRBJ2-3; unclear D gene. CDR3 size: 11 residues. Germline V gives CDR1 MDHEN, CDR2 SYDVKM. Trimming stripped 10 bases from V and 3 bases from J, with 8 bases between. DNA of the CDR3: TGTGCCACCGGAGAGACAGATACGCAGTATTTT. This encodes CATGETDTQYF.

The chain combines TRBV6-6 with TRBJ2-5; TRBD2 agrees at 9 bases. This CDR3 has 16 residues. Germline-derived CDR1 and CDR2 are MNHNY and SVGAGI (reference sequence). J was trimmed by 5 bases and V by 5 bases; bases with no gene match: 12. The CDR3 is CASSNELAGEGETQYF. The DNA for the CDR3 is TGTGCCAGCAGTAACGAACTAGCGGGTGAGGGGGAGACCCAGTACTTC.

A remark on this clone: Additional DNA sequences in this sample encode the identical CDR3. The V and J genes are TRBV7-2 and TRBJ1-1; D is undetermined. Looked up from germline, CDR1 is SGHTA and CDR2 is FQGNSA. Trimming removed 1 base at V and 0 bases at J, with 6 bases between. This CDR3 spans 14 amino acids. CDR3 loop: CASSLGQLNTEAFF. DNA of the CDR3: TGTGCCAGCAGCTTAGGACAACTGAACACTGAAGCTTTCTTT.

The chain couples TRBV5-1 to TRBJ2-6; 9 nucleotides align to TRBD1. CDR1 SGHRS and CDR2 YFSETQ come from the germline V gene. J lost 1 base, V lost 2 bases, and 4 bases had no gene match. This CDR3 has 17 amino acids. DNA for the CDR3: TGCGCCAGCAGCTTTGAACAGGGGGCGTCTGGGGCCAACGTCCTGACTTTC. Amino acids: CASSFEQGASGANVLTF.

J is TRBJ2-5 and V is TRBV27; 9 bases match TRBD2. Germline V gene data show CDR1 as MNHEY and CDR2 as SMNVEV (reference sequence). The CDR3 runs to 16 residues. J lost 6 bases, V lost 5 bases, and 13 bases had no gene match. CDR3 DNA sequence: TGTGCCAGCAGTCGTGGCGTAGCGGGAGTGGGCCAGACCCAGTACTTC. Protein product: CASSRGVAGVGQTQYF.